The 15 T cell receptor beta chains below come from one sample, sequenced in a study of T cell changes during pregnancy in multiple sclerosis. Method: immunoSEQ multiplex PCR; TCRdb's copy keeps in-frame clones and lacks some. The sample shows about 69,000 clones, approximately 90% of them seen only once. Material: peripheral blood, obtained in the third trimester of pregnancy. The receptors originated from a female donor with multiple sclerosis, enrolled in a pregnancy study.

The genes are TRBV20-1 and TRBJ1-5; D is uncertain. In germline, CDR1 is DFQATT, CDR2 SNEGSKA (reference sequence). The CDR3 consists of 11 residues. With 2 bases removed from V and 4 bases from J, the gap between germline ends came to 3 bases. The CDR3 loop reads CSARQNQPQHF. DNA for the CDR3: TGCAGTGCTAGACAAAATCAGCCCCAGCATTTT.

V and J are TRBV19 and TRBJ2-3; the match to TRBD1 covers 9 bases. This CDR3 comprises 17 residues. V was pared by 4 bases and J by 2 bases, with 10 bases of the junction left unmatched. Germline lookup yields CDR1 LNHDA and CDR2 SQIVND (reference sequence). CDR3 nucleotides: TGTGCCAGTAGTACGTTCAGGGGGACAGGGACCACAGATACGCAGTATTTT. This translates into CASSTFRGTGTTDTQYF.

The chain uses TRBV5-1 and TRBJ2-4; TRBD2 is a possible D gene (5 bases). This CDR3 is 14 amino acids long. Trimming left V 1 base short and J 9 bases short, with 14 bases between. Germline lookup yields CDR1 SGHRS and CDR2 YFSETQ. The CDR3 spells CASSLFTYAGIQYF. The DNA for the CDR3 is TGCGCCAGCAGCTTGTTCACCTACGCGGGCATTCAGTACTTC.

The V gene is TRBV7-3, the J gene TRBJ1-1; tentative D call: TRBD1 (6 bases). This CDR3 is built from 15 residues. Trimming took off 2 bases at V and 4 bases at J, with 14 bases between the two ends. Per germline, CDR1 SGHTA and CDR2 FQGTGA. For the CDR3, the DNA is TGTGCCAGCAGCTTAGGGAGGGGGGGCGTCACTGAAGCTTTCTTT. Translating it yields CASSLGRGGVTEAFF.

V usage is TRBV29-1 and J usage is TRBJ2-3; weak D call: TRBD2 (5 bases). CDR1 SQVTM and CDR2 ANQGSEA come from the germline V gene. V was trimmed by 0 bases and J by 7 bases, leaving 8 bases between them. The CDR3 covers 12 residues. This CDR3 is CSVEERRYTQYF. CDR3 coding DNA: TGCAGCGTTGAAGAGAGGAGGTATACGCAGTATTTT.

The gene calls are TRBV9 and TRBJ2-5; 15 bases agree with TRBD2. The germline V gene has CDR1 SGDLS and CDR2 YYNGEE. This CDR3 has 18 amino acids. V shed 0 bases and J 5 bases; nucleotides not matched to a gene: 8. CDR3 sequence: CASSVGWTSGGDTETQYF. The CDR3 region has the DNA TGTGCCAGCAGCGTAGGTTGGACTAGCGGGGGGGATACTGAGACCCAGTACTTC.

The CDR3 coding sequence is TGTGCCAGCAGTTTCGGAGCAAGCTACGAGCAGTACTTC. Encoded protein: CASSFGASYEQYF. The gene calls are TRBV27 and TRBJ2-5; D is unclear. The end of the DNA aligns better with TRBJ2-7, so the J call may be wrong. The CDR3 is 13 residues long. The germline V gene encodes CDR1 MNHEY and CDR2 SMNVEV (reference sequence).

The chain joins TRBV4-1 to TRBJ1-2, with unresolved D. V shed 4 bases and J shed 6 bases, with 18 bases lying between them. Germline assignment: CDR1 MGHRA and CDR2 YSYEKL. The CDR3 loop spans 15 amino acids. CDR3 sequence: CASSRVKGRPDGYTF. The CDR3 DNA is TGCGCCAGCAGCCGGGTTAAAGGGAGACCCGATGGCTACACCTTC.

Written as DNA, the CDR3 is TGTGCCAGCAGTGAAGGATCAGGGTACACTGAAGCTTTCTTT. It codes for CASSEGSGYTEAFF. V usage is TRBV6-1 and J usage is TRBJ1-1, with TRBD1 as a possible D gene (5 bases). Trimming cost V 1 base and J 3 bases, with 9 bases left between them. From germline, CDR1 is MNHNS and CDR2 SASEGT. The CDR3 has 14 residues.

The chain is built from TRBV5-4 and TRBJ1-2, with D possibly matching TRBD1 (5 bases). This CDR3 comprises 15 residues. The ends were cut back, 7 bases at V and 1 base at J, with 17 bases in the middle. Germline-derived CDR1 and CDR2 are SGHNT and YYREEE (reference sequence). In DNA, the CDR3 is TGTGCCAGCCAAGGTTGGGGCTCCCGTAACTATGGCTACACCTTC. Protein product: CASQGWGSRNYGYTF.

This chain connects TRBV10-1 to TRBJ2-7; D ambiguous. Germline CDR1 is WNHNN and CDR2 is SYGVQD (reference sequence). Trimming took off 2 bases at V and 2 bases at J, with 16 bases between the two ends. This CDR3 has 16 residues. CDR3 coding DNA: TGCGCCAGCAGTGAGGGTTTGTTTGGGCAGACCTACGAGCAGTACTTC. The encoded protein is CASSEGLFGQTYEQYF.

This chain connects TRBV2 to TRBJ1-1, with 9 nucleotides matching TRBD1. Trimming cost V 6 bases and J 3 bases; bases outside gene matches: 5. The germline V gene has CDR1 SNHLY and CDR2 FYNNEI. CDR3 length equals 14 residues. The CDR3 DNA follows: TGTGCCAGCAGACGCGACAGGGGGGACACTGAAGCTTTCTTT. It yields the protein CASRRDRGDTEAFF.

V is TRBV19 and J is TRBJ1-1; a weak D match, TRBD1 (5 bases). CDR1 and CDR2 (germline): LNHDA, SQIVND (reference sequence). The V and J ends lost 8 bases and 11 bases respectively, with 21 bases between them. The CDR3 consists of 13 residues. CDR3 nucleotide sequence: TGTGCCAGTCAAGATGGGGCACTCTCGGCCGCTTTCTTT. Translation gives CASQDGALSAAFF.

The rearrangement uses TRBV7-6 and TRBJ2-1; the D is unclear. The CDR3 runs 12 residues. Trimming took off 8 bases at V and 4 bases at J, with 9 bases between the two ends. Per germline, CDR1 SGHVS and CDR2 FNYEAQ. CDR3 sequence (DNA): TGTGCCAGCGGTTCTACTTACAATGAGCAGTTCTTC. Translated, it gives CASGSTYNEQFF.

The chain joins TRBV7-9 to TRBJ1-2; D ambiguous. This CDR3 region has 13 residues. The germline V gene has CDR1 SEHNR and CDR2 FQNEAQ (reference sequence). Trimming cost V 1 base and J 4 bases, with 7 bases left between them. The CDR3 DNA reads TGTGCCAGCAGCTTAGACTACACCTATGGCTACACCTTC. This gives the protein CASSLDYTYGYTF. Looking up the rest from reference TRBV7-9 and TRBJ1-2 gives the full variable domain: DTGVSQNPRHKITKRGQNVTFRCDPISEHNRLYWYRQTLGQGPEFLTYFQNEAQLEKSRLLSDRFSAERPKGSFSTLEIQRTEQGDSAMYLCASSLDYTYGYTFGSGTRLTVV.